This TCR beta chain is from a study of beta chain features in type 1 diabetes. Study at large: Sorted cells examined across all samples numbered roughly 99,000,000.

Comments on this clone: What it binds is unknown.

Germline lookup yields CDR1 SGHRS and CDR2 YFSETQ. J gave up 3 bases and V 4 bases, and 14 bases lay outside the gene matches. This CDR3 comprises 18 residues. The isolated RNA, all of it, was reverse transcribed, so expressed TCRB transcripts were what got sequenced. About 3.6 million reads on average were seen across naive, central memory and regulatory T cell samples. TCRdb's table, derived via immunoSEQ multiplex PCR, lists solely in-frame clones and lacks some. The sample includes 120,000 to 150,000 clones, around an eighth of them seen just once. The study, taken as a whole, reports: Compared to healthy donors, patients appeared to have naive, central memory and Treg TCRB repertoires that were more alike. For Type 1 diabetes patients, all four CD4+ subsets carried TCRB CDR3s that were moderately but significantly shorter.

This TCR derives from a man in his late teens or twenties with type 1 diabetes. This rearrangement joins TRBV5-1 to TRBJ2-3, with 10 bases that match TRBD2. Sample: central memory CD4+ T cells from blood. The CDR3 loop is CASSLNPGLAVSTDTQYF. DNA of the CDR3: TGCGCCAGCAGCCTAAATCCAGGACTAGCGGTATCTACAGATACGCAGTATTTT.